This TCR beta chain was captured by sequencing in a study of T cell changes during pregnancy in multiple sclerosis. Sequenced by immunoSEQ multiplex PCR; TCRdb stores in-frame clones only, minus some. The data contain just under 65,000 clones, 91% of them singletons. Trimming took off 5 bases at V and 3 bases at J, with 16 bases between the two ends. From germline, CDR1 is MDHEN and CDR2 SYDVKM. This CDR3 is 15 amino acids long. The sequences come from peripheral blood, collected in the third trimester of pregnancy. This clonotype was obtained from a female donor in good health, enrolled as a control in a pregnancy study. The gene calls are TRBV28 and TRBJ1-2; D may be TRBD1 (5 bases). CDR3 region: CASSPGTPTDYGYTF. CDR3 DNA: TGTGCCAGCAGTCCTGGGACTCCCACGGACTATGGCTACACCTTC.